The T cell receptor beta chain under discussion was sequenced for a study of tumor-infiltrating lymphocytes in primary liver carcinoma. Turning to the study itself: Ranging in age from 30 to 69 years, the patients were men and women. Each of the growths was stage T1-T3 N0M0, extending about 4.2 to 11 cm across. Roughly 3.65 to 7.5 million productive TCRbeta reads were obtained per sample, with similar numbers across tissue types.

A constant-region primer primed TCR beta cDNA synthesis from roughly 510 ng of total RNA. ARM-PCR was slightly modified, and three nested multiplex PCR rounds with it gave rise to the TCR beta libraries. PCR rounds one and two used TRBV1-TRBV30 forward primers with a C-beta reverse primer for 10 cycles each. In TCRdb, the multiplex PCR reads were re-called with MiXCR into one record per CDR3 protein. The sample carries approximately 46,000 distinct CDR3 sequences, more than 70% recorded once. Co-extraction yielded RNA and DNA from roughly 21-30 mg of unsorted bulk tissue. The count of this clonotype is one. Its antigen is as yet unknown. The conserved phenylalanine or tryptophan is not found at the CDR3 terminus, so this likely reflects a read error. The V gene's germline CDR1 is MNHEY and CDR2 SVGAGI. CDR3 length: 13 amino acids. Whole-study findings and limits: Tumors carried a top-250-clone fraction significantly exceeding that of blood (p = 0.039).

The V call is TRBV6-5, the J call TRBJ1-5; D gene uncertain. Sequencing was carried out using tumor-adjacent normal liver tissue. This TCR was sampled from a woman in her 30s with primary liver carcinoma and hepatitis B virus infection. The CDR3 DNA reads as TGTGCCACCAGTCCCAGTTCCACTCAGCCCCAGCATCTT. As protein: CATSPSSTQPQHL.